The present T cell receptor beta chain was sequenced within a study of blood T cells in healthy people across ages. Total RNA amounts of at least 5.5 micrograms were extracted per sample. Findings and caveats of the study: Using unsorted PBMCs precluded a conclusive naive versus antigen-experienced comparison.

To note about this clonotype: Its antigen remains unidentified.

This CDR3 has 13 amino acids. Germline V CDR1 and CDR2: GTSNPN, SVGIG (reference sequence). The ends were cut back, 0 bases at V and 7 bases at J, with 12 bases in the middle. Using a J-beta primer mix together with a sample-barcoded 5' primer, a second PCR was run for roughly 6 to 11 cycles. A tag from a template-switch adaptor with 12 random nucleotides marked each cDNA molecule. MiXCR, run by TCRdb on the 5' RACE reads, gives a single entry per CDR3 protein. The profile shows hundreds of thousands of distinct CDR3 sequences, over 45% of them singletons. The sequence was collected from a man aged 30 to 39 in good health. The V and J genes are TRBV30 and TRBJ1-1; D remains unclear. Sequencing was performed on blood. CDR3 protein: CAWSVLGSDEAFF. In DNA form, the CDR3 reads TGTGCCTGGAGTGTACTTGGTTCTGATGAAGCTTTCTTT.